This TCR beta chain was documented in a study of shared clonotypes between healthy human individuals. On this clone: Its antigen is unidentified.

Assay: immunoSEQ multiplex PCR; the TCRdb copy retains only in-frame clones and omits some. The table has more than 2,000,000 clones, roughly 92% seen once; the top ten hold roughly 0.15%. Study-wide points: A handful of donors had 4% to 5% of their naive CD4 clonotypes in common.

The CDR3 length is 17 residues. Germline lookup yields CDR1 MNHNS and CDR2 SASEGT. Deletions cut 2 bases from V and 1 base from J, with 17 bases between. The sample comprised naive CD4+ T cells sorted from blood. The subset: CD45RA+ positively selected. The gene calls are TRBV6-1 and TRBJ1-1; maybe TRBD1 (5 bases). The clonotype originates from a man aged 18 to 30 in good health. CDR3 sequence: CASSEPDRGVRNTEAFF. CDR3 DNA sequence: TGTGCCAGCAGTGAACCTGATCGGGGGGTGAGGAACACTGAAGCTTTCTTT.